This T cell receptor beta chain stems from a study of blood T cells in healthy people across ages. Findings of the study overall: Age brought a roughly linear fall in TCR beta diversity measured per million T cells.

With regard to this clonotype: Its antigen is undetermined.

A second PCR of roughly 7 to 11 cycles used a sample-barcoded 5' primer and a J-beta primer mix. Each cDNA molecule was tagged by a template-switch adaptor that had 12 random nucleotides. TCRdb analysed the 5' RACE reads with MiXCR anew, one entry per CDR3 protein. The data hold around 700,000 distinct CDR3 sequences, with approximately 25% observed a single time. The V gene end was trimmed by 3 bases and the J gene end by 5 bases; junction bases not matched to a gene: 8. The CDR3 runs 14 residues. The germline V gene has CDR1 SQVTM and CDR2 ANQGSEA. Separately, the same data were catalogued under a study of T cells of mothers and their children.

The V call is TRBV29-1, the J call TRBJ2-5; 8 nucleotides match TRBD2. The specimen was blood. The TCR comes from a boy between 5 and 17 years old in good health. For the CDR3, the DNA is TGCAGCGTTGATCGGCGGGAGGTGGAGGAGACCCAGTACTTC. This codes for CSVDRREVEETQYF. Full variable domain (remainder filled in from reference TRBV29-1 and TRBJ2-5): SAVISQKPSRDICQRGTSLTIQCQVDSQVTMMFWYRQQPGQSLTLIATANQGSEATYESGFVIDKFPISRPNLTFSTLTVSNMSPEDSSIYLCSVDRREVEETQYFGPGTRLLVL.